This T cell receptor (beta chain) was sequenced for a study of cytomegalovirus exposure and HLA in healthy donors. Points from the study as a whole: Among the sequence variants, a highly shared cluster was likely an artifact of sequencing.

Comments on this clone: The antigen is not known.

The CDR3 covers 15 residues. The J segment lost 6 bases and the V segment lost 0 bases, leaving 6 bases of the junction unmatched. CDR1 SGDLS and CDR2 YYNGEE come from the germline V gene. Vbeta (60) and Jbeta (13) primers were used in the PCR. Sequencing used immunoSEQ multiplex PCR; TCRdb keeps in-frame clones, though not all of them. The repertoire holds about 120,000 clones, with around 83% as singletons. The chain links TRBV9 to TRBJ2-1, with TRBD2 identical over 7 bases. This sequence originates from an older woman in good health and CMV-seropositive. The sequencing input was PBMCs. Written as DNA, the CDR3 is TGTGCCAGCAGCGTAGAACCCCTAGCGGTCAATGAGCAGTTCTTC. This gives the protein CASSVEPLAVNEQFF. The whole variable domain, filled in from reference TRBV9 and TRBJ2-1, reads DSGVTQTPKHLITATGQRVTLRCSPRSGDLSVYWYQQSLDQGLQFLIQYYNGEERAKGNILERFSAQQFPDLHSELNLSSLELGDSALYFCASSVEPLAVNEQFFGPGTRLTVL.